What follows describes a single T cell receptor beta chain. Its antigen is as yet unknown. The DNA is left out, because the CDR3 cannot be placed on it with certainty; the CDR3 is given as TCRdb lists it. Germline V CDR1 and CDR2: SGHNT, YYREEE (reference sequence). The CDR3 spans 13 amino acids, including both terminal residues. Of the isolated RNA, all was reverse transcribed, and so the sequenced material was expressed TCRB transcripts. The repertoire was sequenced with immunoSEQ multiplex PCR; TCRdb's copy has only in-frame clones and lacks some. Of around 130,000 clones in the sample, 9% are singletons; the top ten hold around 0.7%. This record comes from a study of beta chain features in type 1 diabetes. Regarding the study as a whole: Among patients with Type 1 diabetes, TCRB CDR3s were moderately but significantly shorter in every one of the four CD4+ subsets.

The chain employs TRBV5-4 and TRBJ2-5; whether TRBD2, the table's D call, matches the DNA was not checked. The receptor's source is a man aged 30-40 years with type 1 diabetes. The source material was central memory CD4+ T cells from blood. The chain's CDR3 is CASSLWGSGTTYF.